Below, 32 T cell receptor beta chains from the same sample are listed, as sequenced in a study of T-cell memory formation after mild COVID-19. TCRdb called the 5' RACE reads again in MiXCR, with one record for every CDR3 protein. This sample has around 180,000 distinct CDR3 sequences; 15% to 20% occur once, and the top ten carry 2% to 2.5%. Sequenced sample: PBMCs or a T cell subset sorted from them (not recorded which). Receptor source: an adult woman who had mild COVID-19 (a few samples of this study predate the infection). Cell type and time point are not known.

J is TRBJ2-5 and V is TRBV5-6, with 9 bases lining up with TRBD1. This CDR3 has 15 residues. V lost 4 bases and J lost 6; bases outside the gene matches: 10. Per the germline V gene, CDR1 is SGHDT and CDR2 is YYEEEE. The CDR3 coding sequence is TGTGCCAGCAGCCGGACGGACAGGGGTATTAAGACCCAGTACTTC. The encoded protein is CASSRTDRGIKTQYF.

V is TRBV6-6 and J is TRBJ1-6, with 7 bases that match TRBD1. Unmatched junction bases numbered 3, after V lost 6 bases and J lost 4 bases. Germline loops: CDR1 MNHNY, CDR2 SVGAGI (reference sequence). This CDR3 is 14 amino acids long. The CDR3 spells CASSSGQYNSPLHF. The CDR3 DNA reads TGTGCCAGCAGCTCGGGACAGTATAATTCACCCCTCCACTTT.

CDR3 coding DNA: TGTGCCAGCTCAAACACAGGGGGCGACTATGGCTACACCTTC. It yields the protein CASSNTGGDYGYTF. The V call is TRBV18, the J call TRBJ1-2; 9 bases match TRBD1. CDR1 KGHSH and CDR2 LQKENI come from the germline V gene. V lost 5 bases to trimming and J lost 3 bases; unmatched junction nucleotides: 4. The CDR3 spans 14 residues.

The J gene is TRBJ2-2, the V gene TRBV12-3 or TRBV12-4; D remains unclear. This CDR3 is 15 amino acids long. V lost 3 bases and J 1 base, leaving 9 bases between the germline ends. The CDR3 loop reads CASSFSGLNTGELFF. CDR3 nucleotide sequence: TGTGCCAGCAGTTTCTCGGGCCTGAACACCGGGGAGCTGTTTTTT.

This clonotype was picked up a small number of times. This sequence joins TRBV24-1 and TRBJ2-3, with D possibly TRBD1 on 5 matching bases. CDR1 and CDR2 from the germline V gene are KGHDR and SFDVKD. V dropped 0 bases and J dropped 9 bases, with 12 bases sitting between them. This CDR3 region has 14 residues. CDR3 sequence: CATSDLGADRTQYF. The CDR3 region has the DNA TGTGCCACCAGTGATTTGGGGGCCGACCGCACGCAGTATTTT.

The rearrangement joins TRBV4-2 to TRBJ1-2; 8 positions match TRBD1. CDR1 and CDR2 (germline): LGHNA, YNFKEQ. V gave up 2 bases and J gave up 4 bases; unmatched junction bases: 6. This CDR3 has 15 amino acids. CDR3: CASSQPNGQGYGYTF. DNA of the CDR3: TGTGCCAGCAGCCAACCTAACGGACAGGGCTATGGCTACACCTTC.

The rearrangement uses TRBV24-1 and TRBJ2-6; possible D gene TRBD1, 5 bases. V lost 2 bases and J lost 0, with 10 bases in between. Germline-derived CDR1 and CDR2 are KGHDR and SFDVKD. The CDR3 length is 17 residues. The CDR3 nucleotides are TGTGCCACCAGTGATTCTCAGGGTCCCTCTGGGGCCAACGTCCTGACTTTC. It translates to CATSDSQGPSGANVLTF.

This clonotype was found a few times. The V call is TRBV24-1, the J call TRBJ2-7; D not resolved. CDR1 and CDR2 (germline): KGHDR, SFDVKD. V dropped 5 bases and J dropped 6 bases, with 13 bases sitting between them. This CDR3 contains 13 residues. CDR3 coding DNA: TGTGCCACCAGTGTCAACCATTGGAGCGAGCAGTACTTC. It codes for CATSVNHWSEQYF.

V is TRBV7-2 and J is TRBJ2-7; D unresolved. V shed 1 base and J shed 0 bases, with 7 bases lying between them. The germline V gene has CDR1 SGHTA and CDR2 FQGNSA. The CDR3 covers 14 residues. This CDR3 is CASSLVFSSYEQYF. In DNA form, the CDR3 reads TGTGCCAGCAGCTTAGTCTTTAGCTCCTACGAGCAGTACTTC.

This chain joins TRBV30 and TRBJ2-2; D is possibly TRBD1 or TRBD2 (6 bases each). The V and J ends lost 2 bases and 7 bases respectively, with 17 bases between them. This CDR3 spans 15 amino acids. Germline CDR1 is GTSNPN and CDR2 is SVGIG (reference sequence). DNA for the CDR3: TGTGCCTGGAGTAGGGGACGGGGGCTCCGCGGGGAGCTGTTTTTT. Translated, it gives CAWSRGRGLRGELFF.

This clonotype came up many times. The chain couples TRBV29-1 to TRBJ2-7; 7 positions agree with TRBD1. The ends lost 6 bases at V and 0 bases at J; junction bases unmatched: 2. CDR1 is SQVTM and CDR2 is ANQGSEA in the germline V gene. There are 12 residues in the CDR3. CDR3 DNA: TGCAGCGTGGGACAGAACTCCTACGAGCAGTACTTC. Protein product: CSVGQNSYEQYF.

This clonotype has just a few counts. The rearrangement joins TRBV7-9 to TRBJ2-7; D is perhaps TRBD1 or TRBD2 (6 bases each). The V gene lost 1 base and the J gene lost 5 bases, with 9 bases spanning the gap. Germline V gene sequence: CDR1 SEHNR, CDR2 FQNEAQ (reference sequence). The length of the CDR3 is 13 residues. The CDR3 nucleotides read TGTGCCAGCAGCTTAGACGGGGGCAACGAGCAGTACTTC. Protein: CASSLDGGNEQYF. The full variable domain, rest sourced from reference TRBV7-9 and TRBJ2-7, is DTGVSQNPRHKITKRGQNVTFRCDPISEHNRLYWYRQTLGQGPEFLTYFQNEAQLEKSRLLSDRFSAERPKGSFSTLEIQRTEQGDSAMYLCASSLDGGNEQYFGPGTRLTVT.

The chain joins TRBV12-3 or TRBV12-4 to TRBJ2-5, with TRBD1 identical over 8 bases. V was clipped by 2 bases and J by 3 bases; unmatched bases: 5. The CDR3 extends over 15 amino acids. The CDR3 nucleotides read TGTGCCAGCAGTTTAAGGGTGACAGGGGAAGAGACCCAGTACTTC. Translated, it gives CASSLRVTGEETQYF.

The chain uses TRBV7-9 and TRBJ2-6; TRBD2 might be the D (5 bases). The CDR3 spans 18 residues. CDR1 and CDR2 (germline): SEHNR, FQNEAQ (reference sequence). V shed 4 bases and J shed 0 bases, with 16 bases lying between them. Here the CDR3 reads CASSWTRGRGSGANVLTF. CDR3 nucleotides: TGTGCCAGCAGCTGGACTCGAGGACGGGGCTCTGGGGCCAACGTCCTGACTTTC.

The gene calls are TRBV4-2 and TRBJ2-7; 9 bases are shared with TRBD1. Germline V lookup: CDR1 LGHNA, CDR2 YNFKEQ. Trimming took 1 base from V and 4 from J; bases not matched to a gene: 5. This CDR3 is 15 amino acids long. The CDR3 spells CASSQALGQGYEQYF. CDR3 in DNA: TGTGCCAGCAGCCAAGCTTTGGGACAGGGTTACGAGCAGTACTTC.

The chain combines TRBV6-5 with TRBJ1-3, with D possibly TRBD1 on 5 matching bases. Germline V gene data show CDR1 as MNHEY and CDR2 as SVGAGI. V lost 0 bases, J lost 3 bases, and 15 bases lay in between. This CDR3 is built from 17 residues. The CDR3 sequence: CASSYSRNGGSGNTIYF. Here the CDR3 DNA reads TGTGCCAGCAGTTACTCGAGAAACGGGGGTAGTGGAAACACCATATATTTT.

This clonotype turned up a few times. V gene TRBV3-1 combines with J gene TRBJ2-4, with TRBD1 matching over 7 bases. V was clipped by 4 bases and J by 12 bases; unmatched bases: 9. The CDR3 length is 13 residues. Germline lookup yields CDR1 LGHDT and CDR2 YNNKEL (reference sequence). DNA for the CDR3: TGTGCCAGCAGCCTCGGGACAGCAAGATATCAGTACTTC. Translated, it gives CASSLGTARYQYF.

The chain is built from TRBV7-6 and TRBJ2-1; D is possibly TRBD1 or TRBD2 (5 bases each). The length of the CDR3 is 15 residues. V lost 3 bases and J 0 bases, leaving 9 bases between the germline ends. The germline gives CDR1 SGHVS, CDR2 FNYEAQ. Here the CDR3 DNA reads TGTGCCAGCAGCTTCCCAGGGAGCTCCTACAATGAGCAGTTCTTC. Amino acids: CASSFPGSSYNEQFF.

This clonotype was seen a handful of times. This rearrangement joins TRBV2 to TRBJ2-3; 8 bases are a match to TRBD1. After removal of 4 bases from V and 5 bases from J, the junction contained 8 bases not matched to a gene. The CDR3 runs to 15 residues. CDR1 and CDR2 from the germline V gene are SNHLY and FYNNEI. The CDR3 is CASSASRGQGDTQYF. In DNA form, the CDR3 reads TGTGCCAGCAGTGCATCCAGGGGGCAGGGAGATACGCAGTATTTT.

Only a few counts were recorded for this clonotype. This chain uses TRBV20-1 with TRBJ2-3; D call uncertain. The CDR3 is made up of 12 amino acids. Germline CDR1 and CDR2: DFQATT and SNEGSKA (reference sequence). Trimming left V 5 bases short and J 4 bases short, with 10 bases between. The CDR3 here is CSASLGADTQYF. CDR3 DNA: TGCAGTGCTTCCCTGGGCGCAGATACGCAGTATTTT.

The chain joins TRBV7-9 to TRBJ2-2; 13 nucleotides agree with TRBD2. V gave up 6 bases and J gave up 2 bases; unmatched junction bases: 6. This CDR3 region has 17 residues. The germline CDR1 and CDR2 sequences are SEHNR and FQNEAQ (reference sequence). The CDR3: CASSQTSGRTNTGELFF. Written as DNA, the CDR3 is TGTGCCAGCAGTCAGACTAGCGGGAGGACAAACACCGGGGAGCTGTTTTTT.

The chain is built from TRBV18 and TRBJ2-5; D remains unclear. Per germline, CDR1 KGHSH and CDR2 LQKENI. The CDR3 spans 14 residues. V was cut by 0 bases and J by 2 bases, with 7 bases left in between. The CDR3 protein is CASSPPERQETQYF. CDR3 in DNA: TGTGCCAGCTCACCACCGGAACGGCAAGAGACCCAGTACTTC.

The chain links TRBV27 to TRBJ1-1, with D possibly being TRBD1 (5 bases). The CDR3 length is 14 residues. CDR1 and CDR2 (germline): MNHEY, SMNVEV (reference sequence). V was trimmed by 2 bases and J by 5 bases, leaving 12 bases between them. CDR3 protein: CASSLRGGGTEAFF. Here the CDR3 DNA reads TGTGCCAGCAGTTTAAGGGGCGGAGGAACTGAAGCTTTCTTT.

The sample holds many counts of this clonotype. The CDR3, as DNA: TGTGCCAGCAGCCATGATAGCGGGAGAAACATTCAGTACTTC. Protein sequence: CASSHDSGRNIQYF. The chain uses TRBV11-2 and TRBJ2-4, with 9 bases that match TRBD2. V trimming: 5 bases; J trimming: 6 bases; junction bases outside the gene matches: 5. CDR3 size: 14 residues. Per germline, CDR1 SGHAT and CDR2 FQNNGV. Full variable domain (rest looked up from reference TRBV11-2 and TRBJ2-4): EAGVAQSPRYKIIEKRQSVAFWCNPISGHATLYWYQQILGQGPKLLIQFQNNGVVDDSQLPKDRFSAERLKGVDSTLKIQPAKLEDSAVYLCASSHDSGRNIQYFGAGTRLSVL.

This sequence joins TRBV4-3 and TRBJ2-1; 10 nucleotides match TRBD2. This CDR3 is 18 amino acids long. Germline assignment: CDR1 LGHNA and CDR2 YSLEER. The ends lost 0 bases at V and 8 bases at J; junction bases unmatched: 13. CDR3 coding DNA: TGCGCCAGCAGCCAAGATCCTTGGGCTAGCGGGAGAAAAGATGAGCAGTTCTTC. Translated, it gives CASSQDPWASGRKDEQFF.

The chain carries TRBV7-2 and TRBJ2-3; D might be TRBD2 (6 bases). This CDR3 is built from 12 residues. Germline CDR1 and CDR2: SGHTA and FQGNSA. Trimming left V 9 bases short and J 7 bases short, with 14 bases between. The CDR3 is CASRGNWNTQYF. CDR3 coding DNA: TGTGCCAGTCGGGGGAATTGGAATACGCAGTATTTT.

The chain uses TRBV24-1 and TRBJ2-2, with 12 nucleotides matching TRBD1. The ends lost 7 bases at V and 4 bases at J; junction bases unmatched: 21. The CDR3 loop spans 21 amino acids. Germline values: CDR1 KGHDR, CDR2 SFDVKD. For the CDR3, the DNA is TGTGCCACCAGAAAGATAACGGGACAGGGGGCTCAGGGCGTCGCCACCGGGGAGCTGTTTTTT. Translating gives CATRKITGQGAQGVATGELFF.

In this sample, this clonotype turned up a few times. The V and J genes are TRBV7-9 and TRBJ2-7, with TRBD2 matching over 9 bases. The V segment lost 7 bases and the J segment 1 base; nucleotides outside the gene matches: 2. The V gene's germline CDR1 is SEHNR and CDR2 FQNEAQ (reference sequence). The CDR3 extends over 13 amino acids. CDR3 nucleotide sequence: TGTGCCAGCACCCTAGCGGGATCCTACGAGCAGTACTTC. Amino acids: CASTLAGSYEQYF.

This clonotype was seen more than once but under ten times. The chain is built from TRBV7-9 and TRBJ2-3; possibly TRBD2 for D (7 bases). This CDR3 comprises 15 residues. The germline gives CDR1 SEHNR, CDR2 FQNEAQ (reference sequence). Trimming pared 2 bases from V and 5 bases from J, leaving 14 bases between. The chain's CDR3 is CASSLSAGAGDTQYF. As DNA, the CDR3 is TGTGCCAGCAGCTTATCTGCGGGGGCGGGAGATACGCAGTATTTT.

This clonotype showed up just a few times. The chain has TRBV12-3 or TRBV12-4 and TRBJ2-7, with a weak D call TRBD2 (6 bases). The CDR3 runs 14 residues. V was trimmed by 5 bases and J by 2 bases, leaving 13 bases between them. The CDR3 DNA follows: TGTGCCAGCAGTCCCCAGCGGGCAGCCTACGAGCAGTACTTC. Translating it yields CASSPQRAAYEQYF.

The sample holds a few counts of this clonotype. The CDR3 DNA reads as TGTGCCAGCAGCCCGGGACTAGCCGGGTACGAGCAGTACTTC. Its protein product is CASSPGLAGYEQYF. The chain is built from TRBV7-2 and TRBJ2-7; TRBD2 matches 9 bases. The CDR3 is 14 residues long. J gave up 4 bases and V 5 bases, and 6 bases lay outside the gene matches. CDR1 and CDR2 from the germline V gene are SGHTA and FQGNSA.

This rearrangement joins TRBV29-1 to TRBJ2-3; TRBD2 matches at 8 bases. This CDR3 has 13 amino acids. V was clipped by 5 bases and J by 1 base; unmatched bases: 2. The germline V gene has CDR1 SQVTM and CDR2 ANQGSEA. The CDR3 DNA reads TGCAGCGTTCGGCGGGGGGGCACAGATACGCAGTATTTT. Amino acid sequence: CSVRRGGTDTQYF.